This T cell receptor (beta chain) was obtained from a study of blood T cell repertoires in COVID-19. Looking at the study overall: T cells, B-cell-depleted T cells, or PBMCs supplied cDNA or gDNA.

Germline V gene sequence: CDR1 SGHDT, CDR2 YYEEEE. Trimming stripped 5 bases from V and 4 bases from J, with 12 bases between. The CDR3 length is 13 residues. This clone appeared a few times. Recruits, aged about 18 to 90 years, lived in 25 or so US areas. Profiled with immunoSEQ multiplex PCR; TCRdb holds only in-frame clones, not every one. The table has over 250,000 clones, about nine tenths seen once; the top ten hold 1% to 1.3%. The TCR was taken from a woman younger than 45 who had recovered from COVID-19. This chain links TRBV5-6 with TRBJ1-2; tentative D call: TRBD1 (6 bases). The material sequenced was PBMCs or T cells enriched from blood (not recorded which). The CDR3 nucleotides are TGTGCCAGCAGACAGGGAAGTAGCTATGGCTACACCTTC. It yields the protein CASRQGSSYGYTF.